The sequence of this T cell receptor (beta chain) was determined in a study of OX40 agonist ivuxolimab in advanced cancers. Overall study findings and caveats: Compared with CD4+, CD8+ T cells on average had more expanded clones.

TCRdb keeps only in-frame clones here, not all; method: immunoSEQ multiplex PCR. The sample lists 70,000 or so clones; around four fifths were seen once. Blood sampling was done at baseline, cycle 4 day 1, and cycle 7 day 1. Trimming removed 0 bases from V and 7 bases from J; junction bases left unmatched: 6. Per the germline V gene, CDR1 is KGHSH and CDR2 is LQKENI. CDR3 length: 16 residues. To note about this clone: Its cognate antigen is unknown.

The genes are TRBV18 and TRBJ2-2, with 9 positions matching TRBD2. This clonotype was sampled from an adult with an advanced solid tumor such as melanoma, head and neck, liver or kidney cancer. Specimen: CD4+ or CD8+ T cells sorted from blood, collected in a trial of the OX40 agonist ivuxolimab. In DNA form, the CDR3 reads TGTGCCAGCTCACCACCTGCGGGAGGGCCTGGCGGGGAGCTGTTTTTT. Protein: CASSPPAGGPGGELFF.